The clone carrying this T cell receptor beta chain was counted between two and nine times. These data belong to a study of cytomegalovirus exposure and HLA in healthy donors. This CDR3 is 18 amino acids long. Germline V gives CDR1 SGHAT, CDR2 FQNNGV. V was pared by 3 bases and J by 5 bases, with 14 bases of the junction left unmatched. The PCR contained 60 Vbeta and 13 Jbeta primers. Method: immunoSEQ multiplex PCR; TCRdb's copy keeps in-frame clones and lacks some. The sample has some 150,000 clones; more than 75% are singletons. V usage is TRBV11-2 and J usage is TRBJ2-3; TRBD2 agrees at 10 bases. Material for sequencing was PBMCs. The receptor was isolated from a woman aged 45-59 years in good health and CMV-seropositive. DNA for the CDR3: TGTGCCAGCAGCTTTCGGTTTTCGAGCGGGGGGGCAGTAGATACGCAGTATTTT. As protein: CASSFRFSSGGAVDTQYF. The whole variable domain, remainder taken from reference TRBV11-2 and TRBJ2-3, is EAGVAQSPRYKIIEKRQSVAFWCNPISGHATLYWYQQILGQGPKLLIQFQNNGVVDDSQLPKDRFSAERLKGVDSTLKIQPAKLEDSAVYLCASSFRFSSGGAVDTQYFGPGTRLTVL.